The entry below gives a single T cell receptor beta chain sequence along with its context. Its antigen is as yet unknown. A J-beta primer mix and a sample-barcoded 5' primer were used in a second PCR of about 7 to 12 cycles. Every cDNA was tagged by a template-switch adaptor with 12 random nucleotides. Paired-end reads containing CDR3 totaled no fewer than 2.5 million for each sample. TCRdb fed the 5' RACE reads into MiXCR, producing one record per CDR3 protein. The data hold some 1.8 million distinct CDR3 sequences, with around 42% observed a single time. Germline CDR1 is SGHTA and CDR2 is FQGTGA. Trimming took 3 bases from V and 10 from J, leaving 19 bases between them. The CDR3 is 14 amino acids. This entry is derived from a study of blood T cells in healthy people across ages. Each sample had at least 6 million PBMCs isolated. Study observations and caveats: When set beside aged donors, long-lived donors presented more naive CD4+ cells and higher diversity.

The receptor was isolated from a human donor in good health. The sequencing input was blood. The chain carries TRBV7-3 and TRBJ2-7; D may correspond to TRBD1 or TRBD2 (6 bases each). In nucleotides, the CDR3 is TGTGCCAGCAGCTTGAATGGGGGGCAAGGGGCCCAGTACTTC. Its protein is CASSLNGGQGAQYF.